Presented here are 2 T cell receptor beta chains from one specimen sequenced in a study of T cells after posttransplantation cyclophosphamide. Sequenced by immunoSEQ multiplex PCR; TCRdb stores in-frame clones only, minus some. This repertoire holds over 15,000 clones, and none appear only once. Cyclophosphamide on days +3 and +4 followed busulfan-fludarabine conditioning and a marrow graft. Sequencing used PBMCs, obtained after allogeneic stem cell transplant with posttransplant cyclophosphamide. The receptors were gathered from a female patient in her 30s who received an allogeneic stem cell transplant from a related donor, was CMV-positive, and had no GVHD. Some T cells could come from the graft donor.

This clone is medium-sized (0.01 to 0.1%) within its sample. V is TRBV5-6 and J is TRBJ1-4; 8 bases match TRBD1. V dropped 1 base and J dropped 5; count of bases not matched to a gene: 4. Germline values: CDR1 SGHDT, CDR2 YYEEEE. CDR3 length: 15 amino acids. The CDR3 here is CASSLTGGWNEKLFF. In nucleotides, the CDR3 is TGTGCCAGCAGCTTGACAGGGGGTTGGAATGAAAAACTGTTTTTT.

This clone was detected ten times or more. This chain links TRBV5-5 with TRBJ2-5; TRBD1 agrees at 8 bases. After removal of 5 bases from V and 4 bases from J, the junction contained 10 bases not matched to a gene. The CDR3 is 15 residues long. Germline CDR1 is SGHKS and CDR2 is YYEKEE (reference sequence). CDR3 loop: CASSPGQVFGETQYF. For the CDR3, the DNA is TGTGCCAGCAGTCCGGGACAGGTTTTTGGAGAGACCCAGTACTTC.